The clone carrying this TCR beta chain was seen a handful of times. Its antigen is as yet unknown. One entry per CDR3 protein, called by TCRdb with MiXCR from the 5' RACE reads. The data show 100,000 to 130,000 distinct CDR3 sequences, 13% to 15% seen once. This sample was included in a study of T-cell memory formation after mild COVID-19. Study background: Most TCR clusters belonged to a single donor. Study-level results: Memory cells collected pre-infection included some clones that later responded, suggesting cross-reactive memory joined.

This CDR3 comprises 14 residues. Germline CDR1 is MNHEY and CDR2 is SVGAGI. Trimming cost V 4 bases and J 4 bases, with 13 bases left between them. This chain joins TRBV6-5 and TRBJ2-5; D perhaps matches TRBD2 (6 bases). This sequence originates from a man between 18 and 29 years old who had mild COVID-19 (a few samples of this study predate the infection). Cell type and time point are not known. The sequencing input was PBMCs or a T cell subset sorted from them (not recorded which). Here the CDR3 DNA reads TGTGCCAGCAGTTTGACAGTGGGAGGAGAGACCCAGTACTTC. Protein: CASSLTVGGETQYF.